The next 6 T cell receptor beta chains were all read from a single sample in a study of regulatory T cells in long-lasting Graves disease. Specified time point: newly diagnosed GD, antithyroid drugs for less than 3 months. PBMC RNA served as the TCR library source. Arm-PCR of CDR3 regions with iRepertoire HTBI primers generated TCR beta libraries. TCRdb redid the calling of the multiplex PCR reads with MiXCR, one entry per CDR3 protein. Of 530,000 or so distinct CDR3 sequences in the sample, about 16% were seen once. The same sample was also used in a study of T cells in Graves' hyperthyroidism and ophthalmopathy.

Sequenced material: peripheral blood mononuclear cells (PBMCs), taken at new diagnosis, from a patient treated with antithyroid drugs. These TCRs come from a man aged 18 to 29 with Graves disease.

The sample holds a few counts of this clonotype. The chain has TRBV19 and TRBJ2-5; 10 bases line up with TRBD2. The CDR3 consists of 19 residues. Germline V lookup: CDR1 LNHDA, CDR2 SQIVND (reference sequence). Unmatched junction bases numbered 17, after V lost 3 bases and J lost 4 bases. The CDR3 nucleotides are TGTGCCAGTAGTATCCGCCGGCTAGCGGGAGTAAGCCTTGGAGAGACCCAGTACTTC. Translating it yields CASSIRRLAGVSLGETQYF.

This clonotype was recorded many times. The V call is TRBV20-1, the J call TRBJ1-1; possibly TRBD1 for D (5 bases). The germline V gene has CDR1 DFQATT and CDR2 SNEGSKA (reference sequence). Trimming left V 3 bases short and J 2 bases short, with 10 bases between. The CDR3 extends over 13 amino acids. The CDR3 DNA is TGCAGTGCTAGGGTGGACACCAACACTGAAGCTTTCTTT. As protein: CSARVDTNTEAFF.

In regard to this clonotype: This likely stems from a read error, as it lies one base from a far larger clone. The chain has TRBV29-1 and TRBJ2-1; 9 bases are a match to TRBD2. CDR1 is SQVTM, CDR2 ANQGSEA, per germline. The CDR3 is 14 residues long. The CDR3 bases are TGCAGTGCCAGGGCCGGGACTAGCCCCAGTGAGCAGTTCTTC. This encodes CSARAGTSPSEQFF.

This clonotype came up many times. In DNA form, the CDR3 reads TGTGCCAGCAGCCGGGACTACTCCTACGAGCAGTACTTC. Its translation: CASSRDYSYEQYF. The rearrangement joins TRBV6-1 to TRBJ2-7, with 7 bases lining up with TRBD2. Germline V gene lookup returns CDR1 MNHNS and CDR2 SASEGT. The CDR3 sequence is 13 residues long. V trimming: 6 bases; J trimming: 0 bases; junction bases outside the gene matches: 2.

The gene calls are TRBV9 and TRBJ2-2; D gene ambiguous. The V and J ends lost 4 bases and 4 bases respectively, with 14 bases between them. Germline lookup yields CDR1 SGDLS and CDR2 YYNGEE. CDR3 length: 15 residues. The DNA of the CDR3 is TGTGCCAGCAGCCCTTGGACGGTGGGCACCGGGGAGCTGTTTTTT. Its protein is CASSPWTVGTGELFF.

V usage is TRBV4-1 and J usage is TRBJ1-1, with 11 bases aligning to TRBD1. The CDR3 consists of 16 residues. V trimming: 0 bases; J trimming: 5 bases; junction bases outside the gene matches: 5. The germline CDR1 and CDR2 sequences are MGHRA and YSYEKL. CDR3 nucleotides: TGCGCCAGCAGCCAAGATGGACAGGGGGCTAGGACTGAAGCTTTCTTT. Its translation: CASSQDGQGARTEAFF.